This passage covers 18 T cell receptor beta chains from one sample sequenced in a study of T-cell memory formation after mild COVID-19. TCRdb recomputed calls from the 5' RACE reads with MiXCR, one row per CDR3 protein. The sample lists 140,000 or so distinct CDR3 sequences, about 19% occurring once. Sequenced sample: PBMCs or a T cell subset sorted from them (not recorded which). These receptors all stem from an adult woman who had mild COVID-19 (a few samples of this study predate the infection). Cell type and time point are not known.

The V call is TRBV7-3, the J call TRBJ2-6; D remains unclear. Germline CDR1 SGHTA, CDR2 FQGTGA. Deletions cut 1 base from V and 2 bases from J, with 21 bases between. The CDR3 has 20 residues. CDR3 region: CASSLIGGERSRPGANVLTF. The CDR3 DNA reads TGTGCCAGCAGCTTAATCGGTGGTGAGAGATCTAGACCTGGGGCCAACGTCCTGACTTTC.

This chain uses TRBV7-9 with TRBJ2-3, with TRBD2 matching 10 bases. The V gene end was trimmed by 5 bases and the J gene end by 6 bases; junction bases not matched to a gene: 14. CDR3 length: 17 amino acids. Looked up from germline, CDR1 is SEHNR and CDR2 is FQNEAQ (reference sequence). The CDR3 protein is CASSQPGSAGGRDTQYF. The CDR3 DNA sequence: TGTGCCAGCAGCCAACCCGGTTCAGCGGGGGGGCGGGATACGCAGTATTTT.

This clonotype was seen more than once but under ten times. The chain links TRBV27 to TRBJ2-7, with D possibly being TRBD1 (5 bases). The length of the CDR3 is 13 residues. V was pared by 5 bases and J by 4 bases, with 12 bases between. Per the germline V gene, CDR1 is MNHEY and CDR2 is SMNVEV (reference sequence). The CDR3 DNA reads TGTGCCAGCAGTAGGCCAGGGCGGTACGAGCAGTACTTC. Translating gives CASSRPGRYEQYF.

This clonotype was detected only a few times. The J gene is TRBJ2-3, the V gene TRBV29-1; D tentatively fits TRBD1 or TRBD2 (5 bases each). This CDR3 region has 13 residues. V lost 3 bases to trimming and J lost 2 bases, with 9 bases between them. Germline assignment: CDR1 SQVTM and CDR2 ANQGSEA. As DNA, the CDR3 is TGCAGCGTTGAGCCGGGGCACACAGATACGCAGTATTTT. This codes for CSVEPGHTDTQYF.

A few counts support this clonotype. This chain uses TRBV2 with TRBJ2-7; maybe TRBD1 (5 bases). The CDR3 has 11 residues. The germline gives CDR1 SNHLY, CDR2 FYNNEI. V lost 5 bases, J lost 7 bases, and 9 bases lay in between. CDR3 protein: CASSFAGEQYF. In DNA, the CDR3 is TGTGCCAGCAGTTTTGCAGGGGAGCAGTACTTC.

The chain has TRBV10-3 and TRBJ2-1, with D tentatively TRBD1 (6 bases). Germline lookup yields CDR1 ENHRY and CDR2 SYGVKD. The V gene lost 9 bases and the J gene lost 0 bases, with 12 bases spanning the gap. The CDR3 has 14 amino acids. The CDR3 DNA sequence: TGTGCCATAGCTACAGGGATCTCCTACAATGAGCAGTTCTTC. Residues: CAIATGISYNEQFF.

The chain couples TRBV20-1 to TRBJ2-1, with 12 bases fitting TRBD2. Looked up from germline, CDR1 is DFQATT and CDR2 is SNEGSKA (reference sequence). Trimming at V came to 2 bases and at J to 2 bases, leaving 1 base not matched to a gene. This CDR3 contains 15 residues. This chain's CDR3 is CSARRLAGAYNEQFF. CDR3 in DNA: TGCAGTGCTAGACGACTAGCGGGGGCCTACAATGAGCAGTTCTTC.

This clonotype has more than one count but fewer than ten. The chain recombines TRBV12-3 or TRBV12-4 with TRBJ2-5, with D maybe TRBD1 (6 bases). The length of the CDR3 is 13 residues. V lost 7 bases and J 5 bases, leaving 14 bases between the germline ends. CDR3 loop: CASTSTGFETQYF. CDR3 sequence (DNA): TGTGCCAGCACCTCGACAGGTTTCGAGACCCAGTACTTC.

The CDR3 nucleotides are TGTGCCAGCAGTGAAGCGGGGGGGAACAATGAGCAGTTCTTC. Encoded protein: CASSEAGGNNEQFF. The chain uses TRBV2 and TRBJ2-1; 7 bases match TRBD2. Germline assignment: CDR1 SNHLY and CDR2 FYNNEI. J was trimmed by 5 bases and V by 0 bases; bases with no gene match: 1. The length of the CDR3 is 14 residues.

This clonotype occurred a few times. The rearrangement uses TRBV7-2 and TRBJ2-4; 7 nucleotides align to TRBD1. Germline loops: CDR1 SGHTA, CDR2 FQGNSA. The CDR3 loop spans 16 amino acids. The V and J ends lost 3 bases and 10 bases, in that order; junction bases with no gene match: 15. CDR3 bases: TGTGCCAGCAGCTTCGAAGGGACAAGGGGGCTGGGGATTCAGTACTTC. It encodes CASSFEGTRGLGIQYF.

V is TRBV24-1 and J is TRBJ1-2; D is unclear. The CDR3 covers 13 residues. Germline lookup yields CDR1 KGHDR and CDR2 SFDVKD. Trimming took 0 bases from V and 4 from J, leaving 5 bases between them. The CDR3, as DNA: TGTGCCACCAGTGATTTGCCGGGCTATGGCTACACCTTC. Translation: CATSDLPGYGYTF.

This clonotype was observed a handful of times. This chain uses TRBV7-2 with TRBJ2-3, with 8 bases fitting TRBD2. Looked up from germline, CDR1 is SGHTA and CDR2 is FQGNSA. The junction had 5 bases not matched to a gene; V was cut back by 8 bases and J by 4 bases. This CDR3 has 13 amino acids. The CDR3 spells CASRGGFPDTQYF. CDR3 nucleotide sequence: TGTGCCAGCCGGGGGGGGTTTCCAGATACGCAGTATTTT. Together with reference TRBV7-2 and TRBJ2-3, the CDR3 gives the full variable domain: GAGVSQSPSNKVTEKGKDVELRCDPISGHTALYWYRQSLGQGLEFLIYFQGNSAPDKSGLPSDRFSAERTGGSVSTLTIQRTQQEDSAVYLCASRGGFPDTQYFGPGTRLTVL.

The chain carries TRBV4-2 and TRBJ1-1; TRBD1 matches at 10 bases. The CDR3 is 14 amino acids. Trimming at V came to 5 bases and at J to 3 bases, leaving 3 bases not matched to a gene. Germline V gene lookup returns CDR1 LGHNA and CDR2 YNFKEQ. The CDR3 region has the DNA TGTGCCAGCAGCGACGGGACAGGGGACACTGAAGCTTTCTTT. This codes for CASSDGTGDTEAFF.

V usage is TRBV7-9 and J usage is TRBJ1-1; 7 bases are a match to TRBD1. Germline V gene data show CDR1 as SEHNR and CDR2 as FQNEAQ (reference sequence). V lost 5 bases and J lost 8; bases outside the gene matches: 5. CDR3 length equals 12 residues. The CDR3 region has the DNA TGTGCCAGCAGCCCTAAGGACAGGGAAGCTTTCTTT. Protein: CASSPKDREAFF.

This chain links TRBV29-1 with TRBJ2-7; possible D gene TRBD1, 6 bases. Germline CDR1 is SQVTM and CDR2 is ANQGSEA. This CDR3 is 15 amino acids long. V gave up 7 bases and J gave up 3 bases, with 22 bases separating them. This CDR3 reads CSGSDRVGGLYEQYF. CDR3 sequence (DNA): TGCAGCGGGTCGGATCGTGTTGGGGGCCTCTACGAGCAGTACTTC.

This clonotype was detected a few times. V gene TRBV7-9 combines with J gene TRBJ1-6; unclear D gene. Germline CDR1 and CDR2: SEHNR and FQNEAQ (reference sequence). This CDR3 contains 12 residues. Trimming stripped 3 bases from V and 9 bases from J, with 6 bases between. The CDR3 protein is CASSFRGSPLHF. The CDR3 DNA reads as TGTGCCAGCAGCTTCAGAGGTTCACCCCTCCACTTT. The full variable domain, with the rest looked up from reference TRBV7-9 and TRBJ1-6, is DTGVSQNPRHKITKRGQNVTFRCDPISEHNRLYWYRQTLGQGPEFLTYFQNEAQLEKSRLLSDRFSAERPKGSFSTLEIQRTEQGDSAMYLCASSFRGSPLHFGNGTRLTVT.

The chain joins TRBV5-5 to TRBJ2-7; 7 bases map to TRBD1. The CDR3 sequence is 15 residues long. The trim removed 5 bases at V and 5 bases at J, leaving 13 bases unmatched. In germline, CDR1 is SGHKS, CDR2 YYEKEE (reference sequence). In nucleotides, the CDR3 is TGTGCCAGCAGACCGAGGGACAGCCTTGGCAACGAGCAGTACTTC. Translation: CASRPRDSLGNEQYF.

The chain links TRBV5-1 to TRBJ2-1; 11 positions match TRBD2. CDR1 and CDR2 (germline): SGHRS, YFSETQ. With V trimmed by 2 bases and J by 2 bases, 3 bases remained unmatched. The CDR3 sequence is 16 residues long. For the CDR3, the DNA is TGCGCCAGCAGCTTTAGCGGGGGGGCCGCCTACAATGAGCAGTTCTTC. Translation gives CASSFSGGAAYNEQFF.